These T cell receptor beta chains were read from a single sample in a study of cytomegalovirus exposure and HLA in healthy donors. The method was immunoSEQ multiplex PCR; TCRdb's version includes in-frame clones alone and lacks a portion of them. The sample carries more than 150,000 clones, roughly 76% recorded once. What was sequenced was PBMCs. Receptors were obtained from a man between 35 and 55 years old in good health and CMV-seropositive. CDR3s include the opening cysteine and the closing phenylalanine or tryptophan. Each record gives: V gene, clone size, D gene, J gene, CDR3 protein, CDR3 DNA. A D gene is named only where the DNA matches it firmly. Clone size is given for some rows only: seen once, a few or many times, or a class if the clone is expanded.

TRBV5-8	-	TRBD1	TRBJ2-5	CASSLGRTGQETQYF	TGTGCCAGCAGCTTGGGACGGACAGGGCAAGAGACCCAGTACTTC
TRBV5-4	-	TRBD1	TRBJ1-1	CASSSGTGDGTEAFF	TGTGCCAGCAGCTCCGGGACAGGGGATGGGACTGAAGCTTTCTTT
TRBV5-1	-	TRBD1	TRBJ2-5	CASSSSGTDQETQYF	TGCGCCAGCAGCTCGTCCGGGACAGACCAAGAGACCCAGTACTTC
TRBV18	-	-	TRBJ1-3	CASSLGRADSGNTIYF	TGTGCCAGCTCACTCGGCAGGGCCGACTCTGGAAACACCATATATTTT
TRBV28	-	-	TRBJ1-2	CASGGRGNYGYTF	TGTGCCAGCGGTGGGCGGGGGAACTATGGCTACACCTTC
TRBV18	-	TRBD1	TRBJ1-2	CASSPLLGQGIIYGYTF	TGTGCCAGCTCACCACTTTTGGGACAGGGGATAATCTATGGCTACACCTTC
TRBV5-4	-	-	TRBJ1-2	CASSRESNNYGYTF	TGTGCCAGCAGTCGGGAAAGCAACAACTATGGCTACACCTTC
TRBV19	-	-	TRBJ1-5	CASRQQGNSQPQHF	TGTGCCAGTAGACAACAGGGTAATAGTCAGCCCCAGCATTTT
TRBV7-9	-	-	TRBJ2-2	CASSFIRSNTGELFF	TGTGCCAGCAGCTTCATCAGGTCGAACACCGGGGAGCTGTTTTTT
TRBV21-1	-	-	TRBJ2-7	CASTHEDVGDYEQYF	TGTGCCAGCACGCATGAGGACGTCGGAGACTACGAGCAGTACTTC
TRBV9	-	-	TRBJ1-2	CASSAKGAPTF	TGTGCCAGCAGCGCCAAGGGAGCCCCTACCTTC
TRBV7-8	-	-	TRBJ2-7	CASSLREVEQYF	TGTGCCAGCAGCTTAAGAGAGGTCGAGCAGTACTTC
TRBV7-6	-	-	TRBJ2-3	CASSSPLGRTDTQYF	TGTGCCAGCAGCTCCCCACTGGGCCGCACAGATACGCAGTATTTT
TRBV6-1	-	TRBD1	TRBJ1-5	CASSGTGVGNQPQHF	TGTGCCAGCAGTGGGACAGGGGTTGGCAATCAGCCCCAGCATTTT
TRBV7-2	few	-	TRBJ2-7	CASSLAPGGAYEQYF	TGTGCCAGCAGCTTAGCTCCGGGGGGCGCTTACGAGCAGTACTTC
TRBV4-3	few	-	TRBJ1-1	CASSQDMELTEAFF	TGCGCCAGCAGCCAAGATATGGAGTTAACTGAAGCTTTCTTT
TRBV7-3	-	TRBD2	TRBJ2-6	CASSPGLGETSGSSGANVLTF	TGTGCCAGCAGCCCAGGACTGGGGGAGACGAGCGGGAGTTCTGGGGCCAACGTCCTGACTTTC
TRBV21-1	few	-	TRBJ1-5	CASSTGTKGDSNQPQHF	TGTGCCAGCAGCACAGGCACGAAGGGGGATAGCAATCAGCCCCAGCATTTT
TRBV2	once	-	TRBJ2-2	CASRAGVAGELFF	TGTGCCAGCAGGGCAGGGGTAGCCGGGGAGCTGTTTTTT
TRBV11-2	-	-	TRBJ2-3	CASSLDHSPTDTQYF	TGTGCCAGCAGCTTAGACCACTCGCCCACAGATACGCAGTATTTT
TRBV30	-	TRBD1	TRBJ2-5	CAWSPGQTAGTQYF	TGTGCCTGGAGTCCGGGACAGACTGCTGGGACCCAGTACTTC
TRBV6-1	few	-	TRBJ1-1	CASSLAGAGAEAFF	TGTGCCAGCAGTCTGGCAGGGGCGGGGGCTGAAGCTTTCTTT
TRBV7-9	-	TRBD2	TRBJ2-2	CASSLSRTSGVTGELFF	TGTGCCAGCAGCTTATCCCGGACTAGCGGGGTTACCGGGGAGCTGTTTTTT
TRBV6-5	-	-	TRBJ1-1	CASSYSSLNTEAFF	TGTGCCAGCAGTTACTCGTCCTTGAACACTGAAGCTTTCTTT
TRBV4-3	-	-	TRBJ2-7	CASSQGVGGGSYEQYF	TGCGCCAGCAGCCAAGGAGTAGGGGGGGGCTCCTACGAGCAGTACTTC
TRBV27	-	TRBD1	TRBJ2-2	CASSPGQGAVGELFF	TGTGCCAGCAGTCCAGGACAGGGGGCGGTCGGGGAGCTGTTTTTT
TRBV7-9	few	-	TRBJ1-4	CASSSSPPDNEKLFF	TGTGCCAGCAGTTCTAGTCCCCCTGACAATGAAAAACTGTTTTTT
TRBV9	-	TRBD2	TRBJ2-3	CASSSLAGALTDTQYF	TGTGCCAGCAGCTCCCTAGCGGGGGCTCTCACAGATACGCAGTATTTT
TRBV19	few	TRBD1	TRBJ1-4	CASSVRDRGRGNEKLFF	TGTGCCAGTAGTGTCCGGGACAGGGGTAGGGGTAATGAAAAACTGTTTTTT
TRBV10-3	-	-	TRBJ1-3	CAITDSGNTIYF	TGTGCCATAACAGACTCTGGAAACACCATATATTTT
TRBV29-1	-	-	TRBJ2-6	CSVASSGANVLTF	TGCAGCGTTGCATCCTCTGGGGCCAACGTCCTGACTTTC
TRBV5-1	-	TRBD1	TRBJ2-7	CASSTGAVGYEQYF	TGCGCCAGCTCCACAGGGGCAGTAGGGTACGAGCAGTACTTC
TRBV25-1	-	TRBD1	TRBJ1-2	CASRETGTPYGYTF	TGTGCCAGCAGGGAGACAGGGACACCGTATGGCTACACCTTC
TRBV19	-	-	TRBJ2-3	CASSTMGLTQYF	TGTGCCAGTAGTACTATGGGGCTTACGCAGTATTTT
TRBV19	-	TRBD2	TRBJ2-7	CASNLGGSSYEQYF	TGTGCCAGTAACCTGGGGGGGAGCTCCTACGAGCAGTACTTC
TRBV21-1	-	-	TRBJ1-6	CASSKENRQGVYNSPLHF	TGTGCCAGCAGCAAAGAAAATAGACAGGGCGTATATAATTCACCCCTCCACTTT
TRBV5-4	-	-	TRBJ2-7	CASSSQGLPYEQYF	TGTGCCAGCAGCTCCCAGGGGTTACCCTACGAGCAGTACTTC
TRBV30	-	-	TRBJ2-5	CAWSVGGRETQYF	TGTGCCTGGAGTGTAGGAGGGAGAGAGACCCAGTACTTC
TRBV11-2	-	-	TRBJ2-5	CASSLSLQETQYF	TGTGCCAGCAGCCTTAGTCTCCAAGAGACCCAGTACTTC
TRBV5-6	-	TRBD1	TRBJ1-4	CASSPRPGTGNEKLFF	TGTGCCAGCAGCCCCCGTCCCGGGACAGGGAATGAAAAACTGTTTTTT
TRBV5-1	-	TRBD2	TRBJ2-2	CASRTAGGGAGTGELFF	TGCGCCAGCAGAACCGCCGGCGGGGGGGCCGGGACCGGGGAGCTGTTTTTT
TRBV13	-	TRBD1	TRBJ2-5	CASSFTGTGGLETQYF	TGTGCCAGCAGCTTCACCGGGACAGGGGGATTGGAGACCCAGTACTTC
TRBV30	once	-	TRBJ2-3	CAWTPGGNTDTQYF	TGTGCCTGGACCCCGGGGGGCAACACAGATACGCAGTATTTT
TRBV6-5	-	TRBD1	TRBJ1-2	CASRTPRDRGWGYTF	TGTGCCAGCAGGACACCACGGGACAGGGGCTGGGGCTACACCTTC
TRBV2	-	TRBD2	TRBJ2-1	CASTPNEWTSGINEQFF	TGTGCCAGCACCCCCAATGAGTGGACTAGCGGTATAAATGAGCAGTTCTTC
TRBV9	-	TRBD1	TRBJ1-4	CASSVAWDSPEKLFF	TGTGCCAGCAGCGTAGCCTGGGACAGCCCTGAGAAACTGTTTTTT
TRBV15	-	-	TRBJ2-5	CATSRVLLADWTQYF	TGTGCCACCAGCAGAGTGCTCCTCGCGGACTGGACCCAGTACTTC
TRBV9	-	TRBD2	TRBJ2-7	CASSLGGGRYEQYF	TGTGCCAGCAGCCTGGGCGGGGGACGTTACGAGCAGTACTTC
TRBV2	-	TRBD1	TRBJ2-7	CASSDRQGLAQYF	TGTGCCAGCAGTGACAGACAGGGGTTAGCGCAGTACTTC
TRBV28	-	-	TRBJ1-1	CASIPQWNTEAFF	TGTGCCAGCATCCCTCAGTGGAACACTGAAGCTTTCTTT
TRBV28	-	TRBD2	TRBJ2-7	CASSYTSGGAREQYF	TGTGCCAGCAGTTATACTAGCGGGGGGGCTAGGGAGCAGTACTTC
TRBV6-5	-	TRBD1	TRBJ2-5	CASSRQGARETQYF	TGTGCCAGCAGTCGTCAGGGGGCGCGAGAGACCCAGTACTTC
TRBV2	-	-	TRBJ2-3	CASSDWDSLTDTQYF	TGTGCCAGCAGTGACTGGGACTCGCTCACAGATACGCAGTATTTT
TRBV27	-	-	TRBJ2-5	CASSLLGGTQETQYF	TGTGCCAGCAGCCTCCTTGGGGGGACCCAAGAGACCCAGTACTTC
TRBV30	-	-	TRBJ1-1	CAWSVGNTEAFF	TGTGCCTGGAGTGTGGGCAACACTGAAGCTTTCTTT
TRBV19	-	TRBD1	TRBJ1-2	CAGSGGHGGYTF	TGTGCCGGGTCAGGGGGTCACGGTGGCTACACCTTC
TRBV30	-	-	TRBJ2-2	CAWSALGGAGGELFF	TGTGCCTGGAGTGCCCTGGGGGGGGCCGGCGGGGAGCTGTTTTTT
TRBV19	-	-	TRBJ2-7	CATALRRGIDEQYF	TGTGCCACCGCGTTGCGTAGAGGGATCGACGAGCAGTACTTC
TRBV6-4	-	TRBD2	TRBJ2-1	CASSVGGDYNEQFF	TGTGCCAGCAGTGTGGGGGGGGACTACAATGAGCAGTTCTTC
TRBV7-2	-	TRBD1	TRBJ2-7	CASSSRQGLPYEQYF	TGTGCCAGCAGCTCGCGACAGGGGCTTCCCTACGAGCAGTACTTC